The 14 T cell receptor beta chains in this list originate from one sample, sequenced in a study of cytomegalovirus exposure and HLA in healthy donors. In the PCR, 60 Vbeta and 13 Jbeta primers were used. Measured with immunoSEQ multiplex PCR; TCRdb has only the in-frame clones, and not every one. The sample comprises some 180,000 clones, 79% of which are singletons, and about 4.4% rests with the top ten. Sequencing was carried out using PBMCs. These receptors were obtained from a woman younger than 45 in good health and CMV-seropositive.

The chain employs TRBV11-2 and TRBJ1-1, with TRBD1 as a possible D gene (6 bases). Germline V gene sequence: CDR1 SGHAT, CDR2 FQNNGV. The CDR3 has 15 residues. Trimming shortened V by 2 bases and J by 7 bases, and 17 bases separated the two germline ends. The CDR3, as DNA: TGTGCCAGCAGCTTATATTGGTGGGGGCTGAGTGAAGCTTTCTTT. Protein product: CASSLYWWGLSEAFF.

The CDR3 loop is CSVEGGQAGGYEQYF. CDR3 DNA: TGCAGCGTTGAAGGGGGACAGGCAGGGGGGTACGAGCAGTACTTC. The V call is TRBV29-1, the J call TRBJ2-7; 8 bases are a match to TRBD1. There are 15 residues in the CDR3. J lost 4 bases, V lost 1 base, and 9 bases had no gene match. The germline V gene has CDR1 SQVTM and CDR2 ANQGSEA.

CDR3 loop: CASSYSGGPRDTQYF. The CDR3 DNA reads TGTGCCAGCAGTTACTCCGGGGGGCCGAGAGATACGCAGTATTTT. J is TRBJ2-3 and V is TRBV6-6; D possibly corresponds to TRBD2 (7 bases). Looked up from germline, CDR1 is MNHNY and CDR2 is SVGAGI (reference sequence). Trimming left V 0 bases short and J 5 bases short, with 12 bases between. The CDR3 contains 15 residues.

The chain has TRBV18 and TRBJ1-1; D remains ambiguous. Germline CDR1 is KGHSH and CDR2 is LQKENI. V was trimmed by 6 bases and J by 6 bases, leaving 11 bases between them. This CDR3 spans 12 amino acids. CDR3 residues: CASSQEGPEAFF. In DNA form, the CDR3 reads TGTGCCAGCTCCCAGGAGGGTCCTGAAGCTTTCTTT. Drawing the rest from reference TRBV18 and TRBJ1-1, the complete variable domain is NAGVMQNPRHLVRRRGQEARLRCSPMKGHSHVYWYRQLPEEGLKFMVYLQKENIIDESGMPKERFSAEFPKEGPSILRIQQVVRGDSAAYFCASSQEGPEAFFGQGTRLTVV.

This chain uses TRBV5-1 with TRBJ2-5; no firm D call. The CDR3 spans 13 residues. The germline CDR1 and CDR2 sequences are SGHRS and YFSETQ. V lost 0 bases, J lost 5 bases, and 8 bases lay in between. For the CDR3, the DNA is TGCGCCAGCAGCTTGGGTATGAGTGAGACCCAGTACTTC. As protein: CASSLGMSETQYF.

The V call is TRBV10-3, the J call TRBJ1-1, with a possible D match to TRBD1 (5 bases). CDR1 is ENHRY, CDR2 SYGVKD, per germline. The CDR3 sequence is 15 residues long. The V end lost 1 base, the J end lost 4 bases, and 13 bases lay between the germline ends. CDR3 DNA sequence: TGTGCCATCAGTGAGTGGGGGGGAGAGGGCACTGAAGCTTTCTTT. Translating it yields CAISEWGGEGTEAFF.

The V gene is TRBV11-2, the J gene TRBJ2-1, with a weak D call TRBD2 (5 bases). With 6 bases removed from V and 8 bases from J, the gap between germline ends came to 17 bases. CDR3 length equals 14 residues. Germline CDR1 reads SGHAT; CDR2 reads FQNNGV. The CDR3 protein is CASRIKLDSDEQFF. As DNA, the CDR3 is TGTGCCAGCAGGATAAAACTAGATTCGGATGAGCAGTTCTTC.

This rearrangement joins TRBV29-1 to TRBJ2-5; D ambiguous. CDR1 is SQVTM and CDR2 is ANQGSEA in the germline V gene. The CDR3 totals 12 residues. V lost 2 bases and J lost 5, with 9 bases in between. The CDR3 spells CSVERSEETQYF. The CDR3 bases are TGCAGCGTTGAAAGGAGTGAGGAGACCCAGTACTTC.

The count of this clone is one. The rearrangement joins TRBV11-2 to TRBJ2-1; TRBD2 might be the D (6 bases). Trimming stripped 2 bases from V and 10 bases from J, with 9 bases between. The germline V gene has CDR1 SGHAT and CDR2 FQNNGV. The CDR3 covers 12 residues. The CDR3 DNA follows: TGTGCCAGCAGCTTAACTAGCCAAGAGCAGTTCTTC. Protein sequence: CASSLTSQEQFF.

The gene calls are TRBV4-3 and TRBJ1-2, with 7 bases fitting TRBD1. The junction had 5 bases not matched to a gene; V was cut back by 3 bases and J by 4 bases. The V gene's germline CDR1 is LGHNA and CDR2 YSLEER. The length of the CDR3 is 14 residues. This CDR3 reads CASSHEQGSYGYTF. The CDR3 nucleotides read TGCGCCAGCAGCCATGAACAGGGGAGCTATGGCTACACCTTC.

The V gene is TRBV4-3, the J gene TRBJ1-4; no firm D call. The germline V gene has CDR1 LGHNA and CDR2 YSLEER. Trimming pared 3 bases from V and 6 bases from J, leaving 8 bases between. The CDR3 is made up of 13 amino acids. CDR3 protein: CASSQGLYEKLFF. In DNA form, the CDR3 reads TGCGCCAGCAGCCAGGGCTTATATGAAAAACTGTTTTTT.

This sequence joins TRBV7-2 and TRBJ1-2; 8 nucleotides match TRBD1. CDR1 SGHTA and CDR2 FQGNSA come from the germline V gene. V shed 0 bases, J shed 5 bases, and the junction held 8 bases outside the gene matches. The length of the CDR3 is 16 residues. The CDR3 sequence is CASSLAPWTGKYGYTF. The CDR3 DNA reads TGTGCCAGCAGCTTAGCACCATGGACAGGGAAGTATGGCTACACCTTC.

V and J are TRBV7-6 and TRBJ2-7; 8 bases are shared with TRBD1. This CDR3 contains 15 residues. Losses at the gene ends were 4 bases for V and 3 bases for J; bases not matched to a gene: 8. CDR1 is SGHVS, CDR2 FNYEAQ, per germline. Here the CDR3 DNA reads TGTGCCAGCAGCTCTCGGACAGGGATGCGCTACGAGCAGTACTTC. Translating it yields CASSSRTGMRYEQYF.

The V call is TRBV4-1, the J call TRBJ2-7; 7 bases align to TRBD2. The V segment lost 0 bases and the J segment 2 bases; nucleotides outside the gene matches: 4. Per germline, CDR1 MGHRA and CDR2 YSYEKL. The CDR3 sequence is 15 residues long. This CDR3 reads CASSQDPSGAYEQYF. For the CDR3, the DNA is TGCGCCAGCAGCCAAGATCCCAGCGGGGCCTACGAGCAGTACTTC.